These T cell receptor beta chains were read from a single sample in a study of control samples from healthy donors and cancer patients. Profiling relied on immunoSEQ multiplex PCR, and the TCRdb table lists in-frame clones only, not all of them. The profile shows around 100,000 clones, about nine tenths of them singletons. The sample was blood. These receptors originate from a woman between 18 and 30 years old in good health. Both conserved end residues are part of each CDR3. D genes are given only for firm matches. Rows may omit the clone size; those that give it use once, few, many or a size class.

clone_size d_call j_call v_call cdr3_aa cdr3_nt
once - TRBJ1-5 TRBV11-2 CASSLTGINQPQHF TGTGCCAGCAGCCTCACAGGGATCAATCAGCCCCAGCATTTT
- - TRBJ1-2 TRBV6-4 CASSESGESPYGYTF TGTGCCAGCAGTGAGAGCGGGGAGTCCCCCTATGGCTACACCTTC
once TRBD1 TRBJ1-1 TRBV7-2 CASSPRYPTGGKQNTEAFF TGTGCCAGCAGCCCGCGTTACCCCACAGGGGGCAAACAGAACACTGAAGCTTTCTTT
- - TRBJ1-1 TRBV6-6 CANHSGGGTRTEAFF TGTGCCAACCATTCGGGGGGAGGGACCCGCACTGAAGCTTTCTTT
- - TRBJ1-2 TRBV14 CASSQLAIHGYTF TGTGCCAGCAGCCAACTAGCTATTCATGGCTACACCTTC
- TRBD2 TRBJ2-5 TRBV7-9 CASSDGLGKETQYF TGTGCCAGCAGCGACGGACTAGGGAAAGAGACCCAGTACTTC
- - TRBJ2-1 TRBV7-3 CASSKGFNEQFF TGTGCCAGCTCTAAGGGTTTTAATGAGCAGTTCTTC
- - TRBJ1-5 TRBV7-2 CASSPEGSNQPQHF TGTGCCAGCAGCCCCGAGGGTAGCAATCAGCCCCAGCATTTT
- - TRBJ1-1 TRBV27 CASSIRPGREKGAFF TGTGCCAGCAGTATCCGCCCTGGACGAGAAAAAGGAGCTTTCTTT
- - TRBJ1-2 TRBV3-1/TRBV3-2 CASSQTRGANYGYTF TGTGCCAGCAGCCAAACTCGGGGAGCCAACTATGGCTACACCTTC
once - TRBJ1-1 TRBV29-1 CSVVGGNTEAFF TGCAGCGTTGTTGGCGGGAACACTGAAGCTTTCTTT
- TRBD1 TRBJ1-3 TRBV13 CASSLGQGSGTIYF TGTGCCAGCAGTCTCGGACAGGGAAGTGGCACCATATATTTT
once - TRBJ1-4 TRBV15 CATSRNPTSNEKLFF TGTGCCACCAGCAGAAACCCCACTTCTAATGAAAAACTGTTTTTT
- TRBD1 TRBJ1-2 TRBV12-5 CASGLVGDRGLQGYTF TGTGCTAGTGGTTTGGTAGGGGACAGGGGGCTTCAGGGCTACACCTTC
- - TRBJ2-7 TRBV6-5 CASRDRTEQYF TGTGCCAGCAGGGACCGGACCGAGCAGTACTTC
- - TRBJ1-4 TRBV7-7 CASSPLVGGEKLFF TGTGCCAGCAGCCCACTCGTGGGCGGCGAAAAACTGTTTTTT
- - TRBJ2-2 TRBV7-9 CASKGEATGELFF TGTGCCAGCAAGGGGGAAGCGACCGGGGAGCTGTTTTTT
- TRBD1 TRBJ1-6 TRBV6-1 CASSEGQGYSPLHF TGTGCCAGCAGTGAGGGACAGGGGTATTCACCCCTCCACTTT
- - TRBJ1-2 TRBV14 CASSQERHLLYYGYTF TGTGCCAGCAGCCAAGAGAGGCACCTTCTCTACTATGGCTACACCTTC
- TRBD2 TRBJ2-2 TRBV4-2 CASSQEGTSGGFSNTGELFF TGTGCCAGCAGCCAAGAAGGGACTAGCGGGGGGTTTAGCAACACCGGGGAGCTGTTTTTT
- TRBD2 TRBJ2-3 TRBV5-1 CASSLGLAGGIDTQYF TGCGCCAGCAGCCTGGGACTAGCGGGGGGGATTGATACGCAGTATTTT
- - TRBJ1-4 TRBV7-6 CASSLQRDLNEKLFF TGTGCCAGCAGCTTACAACGGGACTTGAATGAAAAACTGTTTTTT
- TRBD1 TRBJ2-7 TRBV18 CASSPPIRDSTYEQYF TGTGCCAGCTCACCCCCCATCCGGGACAGTACCTACGAGCAGTACTTC
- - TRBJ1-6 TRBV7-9 CASIRDLNSPLHF TGTGCCAGCATCCGGGACCTTAATTCACCCCTCCACTTT
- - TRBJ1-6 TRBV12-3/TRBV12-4 CASKVYNSPLHF TGTGCCAGCAAAGTCTATAATTCACCCCTCCACTTT
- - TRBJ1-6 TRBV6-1 CASSENPAGYSPLHF TGTGCCAGCAGTGAAAATCCCGCAGGTTACTCACCCCTCCACTTT
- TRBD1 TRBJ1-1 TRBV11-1 CASSSGGGGADEAFF TGTGCCAGCAGCTCCGGCGGAGGGGGCGCGGATGAAGCTTTCTTT
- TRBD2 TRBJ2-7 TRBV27 CASSFLVGTSGGLPYEQYF TGTGCCAGCAGTTTTCTGGTCGGGACTAGCGGGGGTCTTCCCTACGAGCAGTACTTC
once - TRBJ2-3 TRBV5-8 CASSFSYYWSGHKEDTQYF TGTGCCAGCAGCTTTTCTTATTATTGGTCGGGACACAAAGAGGATACGCAGTATTTT
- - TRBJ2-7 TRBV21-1 CASRKQFYEQYF TGTGCCAGCCGGAAACAGTTCTACGAGCAGTACTTC
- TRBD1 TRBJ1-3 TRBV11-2 CASSPGQVSGNTIYF TGTGCCAGCAGCCCGGGACAGGTTTCTGGAAACACCATATATTTT
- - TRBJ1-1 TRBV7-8 CASSLVTGNTEAFF TGTGCCAGCAGCTTAGTAACGGGGAACACTGAAGCTTTCTTT
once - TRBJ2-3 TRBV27 CASSLSIVAPADTQYF TGTGCCAGCAGTTTATCGATCGTGGCTCCCGCAGATACGCAGTATTTT
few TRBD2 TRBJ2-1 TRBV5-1 CASSLSGGASYNEQFF TGCGCCAGCAGCTTGAGCGGGGGAGCCTCCTACAATGAGCAGTTCTTC
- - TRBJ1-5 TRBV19 CASSMAEDNQPQHF TGTGCCAGTAGTATGGCGGAGGACAATCAGCCCCAGCATTTT
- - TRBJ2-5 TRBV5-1 CASSGGPQETQYF TGCGCCAGCAGCGGGGGACCCCAAGAGACCCAGTACTTC
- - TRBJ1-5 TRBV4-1 CASSQRQANQPQHF TGCGCCAGCAGCCAACGACAGGCGAATCAGCCCCAGCATTTT
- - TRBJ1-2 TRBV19 CASSISHYGYTF TGTGCCAGTAGTATCTCCCACTATGGCTACACCTTC
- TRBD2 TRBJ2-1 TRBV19 CASQTGGLAGEGNEQFF TGTGCCAGTCAGACCGGGGGACTAGCGGGGGAAGGGAATGAGCAGTTCTTC
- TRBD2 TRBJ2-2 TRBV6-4 CASSELAGNTGELFF TGTGCCAGCAGTGAGCTAGCGGGGAACACCGGGGAGCTGTTTTTT
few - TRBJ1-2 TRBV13 CASSLRVSDGYTF TGTGCCAGCAGCCTCAGGGTATCGGATGGCTACACCTTC
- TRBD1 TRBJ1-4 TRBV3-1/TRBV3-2 CASTRDRGEKLFF TGTGCCAGCACCAGAGACAGGGGGGAAAAACTGTTTTTT
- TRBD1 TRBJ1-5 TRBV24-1 CATSDSPAGGPRNQPQHF TGTGCCACCAGTGATTCCCCAGCAGGGGGCCCACGCAATCAGCCCCAGCATTTT
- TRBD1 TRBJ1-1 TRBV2 CASSSTGGFTEAFF TGTGCCAGCAGTTCTACAGGGGGCTTCACTGAAGCTTTCTTT
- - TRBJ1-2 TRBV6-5 CASSYLPDGYGYTF TGTGCCAGCAGTTATCTGCCGGATGGGTATGGCTACACCTTC
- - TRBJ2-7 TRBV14 CASSQTGTPVGVEQYF TGTGCCAGCAGCCAAACCGGGACACCCGTCGGGGTCGAGCAGTACTTC
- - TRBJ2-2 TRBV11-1 CASSRTAQNTGELFF TGTGCCAGCAGCAGGACAGCCCAGAACACCGGGGAGCTGTTTTTT
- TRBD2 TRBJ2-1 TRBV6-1 CASSEASGGVNEQFF TGTGCCAGCAGTGAAGCTAGCGGGGGGGTGAATGAGCAGTTCTTC
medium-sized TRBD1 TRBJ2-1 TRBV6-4 CASSEGQEPNEQFF TGTGCCAGCAGTGAAGGACAGGAACCCAATGAGCAGTTCTTC
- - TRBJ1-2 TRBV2 CASNGGGAGMRYTF TGTGCCAGCAATGGGGGAGGGGCTGGTATGCGCTACACCTTC
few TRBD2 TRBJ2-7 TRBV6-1 CASSEPVFSTSADYEQYF TGTGCCAGCAGTGAACCCGTATTCTCGACTAGCGCCGATTACGAGCAGTACTTC
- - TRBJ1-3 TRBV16 CASSQIGTDSGNTIYF TGTGCCAGCAGCCAAATAGGGACGGACTCTGGAAACACCATATATTTT
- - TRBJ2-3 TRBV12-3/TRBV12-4 CASQVGADTQYF TGTGCCAGTCAAGTGGGGGCGGATACGCAGTATTTT
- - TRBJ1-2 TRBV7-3 CASSLIAATATNNYGYTF TGTGCCAGCAGCTTAATAGCGGCGACAGCAACTAATAACTATGGCTACACCTTC
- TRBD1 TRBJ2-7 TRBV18 CASSVGGLGEQYF TGTGCCAGCTCGGTAGGGGGCCTGGGGGAGCAGTACTTC
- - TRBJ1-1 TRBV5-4 CASSSTTALDTEAFF TGTGCCAGCAGCTCAACGACAGCCTTAGACACTGAAGCTTTCTTT
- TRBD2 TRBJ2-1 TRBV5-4 CASSPLTSGNEQFF TGTGCCAGCAGCCCTTTAACTAGCGGCAATGAGCAGTTCTTC
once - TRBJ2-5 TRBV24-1 CATSDPRGSGETQYF TGTGCCACCAGTGACCCCAGGGGATCAGGAGAGACCCAGTACTTC
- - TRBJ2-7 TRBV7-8 CASSWQSPSYEQYF TGTGCCAGCAGCTGGCAGTCCCCCAGCTACGAGCAGTACTTC
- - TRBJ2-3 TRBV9 CASSVLSARRTDTQYF TGTGCCAGCAGCGTACTTTCGGCCAGGCGCACAGATACGCAGTATTTT